This T cell receptor beta chain comes out of a study of breast tumors, draining lymph nodes, adjacent tissues. Trimming took 8 bases from V and 10 from J; bases not matched to a gene: 10. Germline values: CDR1 LNHDA, CDR2 SQIVND (reference sequence). The CDR3 runs 13 residues. The table lists this clonotype with many counts. What it recognizes is unknown. The lymph nodes were axillary draining lymph nodes from breast cancer patients. General study findings and limits: Tumor T cell lymph node origin was a supported hypothesis, not proven. Most tumor T cells seemingly derive from lymph node, then expand in tumor. Tumor TCR diversity was below lymph nodes but above nontumor tissue. Tumor and nontumor repertoires were significantly more similar in luminal-like than in basal-like breast cancer.

From the multiplex PCR reads, TCRdb called clonotypes with MiXCR, one entry per CDR3 protein. This table holds around 290,000 distinct CDR3 sequences, under 35% found once. The sequenced sample was axillary lymph node tissue. The TCR originated in a female donor with breast cancer. Some clones in this sample may be carry-over from other donors' samples. This chain joins TRBV19 and TRBJ2-1; 8 bases align to TRBD2. The CDR3 DNA follows: TGTGCCAGTGGGTTCTCCGGGAGGGGCGAGCAGTTCTTC. Protein product: CASGFSGRGEQFF.